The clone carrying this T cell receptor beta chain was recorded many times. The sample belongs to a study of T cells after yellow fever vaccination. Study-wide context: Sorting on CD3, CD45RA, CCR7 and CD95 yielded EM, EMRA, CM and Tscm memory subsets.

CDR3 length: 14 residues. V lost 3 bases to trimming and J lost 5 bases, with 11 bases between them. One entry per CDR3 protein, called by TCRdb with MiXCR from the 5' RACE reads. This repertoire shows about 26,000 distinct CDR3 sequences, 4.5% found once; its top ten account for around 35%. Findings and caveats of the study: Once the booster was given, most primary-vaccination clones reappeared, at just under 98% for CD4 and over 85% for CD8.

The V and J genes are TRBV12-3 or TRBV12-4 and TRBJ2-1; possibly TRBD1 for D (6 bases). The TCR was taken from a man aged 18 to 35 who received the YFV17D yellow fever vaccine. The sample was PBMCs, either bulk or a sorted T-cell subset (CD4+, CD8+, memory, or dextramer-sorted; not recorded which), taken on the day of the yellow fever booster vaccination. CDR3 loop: CASSFTTGNNEQFF. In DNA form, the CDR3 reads TGTGCCAGCAGTTTTACCACAGGGAACAATGAGCAGTTCTTC.